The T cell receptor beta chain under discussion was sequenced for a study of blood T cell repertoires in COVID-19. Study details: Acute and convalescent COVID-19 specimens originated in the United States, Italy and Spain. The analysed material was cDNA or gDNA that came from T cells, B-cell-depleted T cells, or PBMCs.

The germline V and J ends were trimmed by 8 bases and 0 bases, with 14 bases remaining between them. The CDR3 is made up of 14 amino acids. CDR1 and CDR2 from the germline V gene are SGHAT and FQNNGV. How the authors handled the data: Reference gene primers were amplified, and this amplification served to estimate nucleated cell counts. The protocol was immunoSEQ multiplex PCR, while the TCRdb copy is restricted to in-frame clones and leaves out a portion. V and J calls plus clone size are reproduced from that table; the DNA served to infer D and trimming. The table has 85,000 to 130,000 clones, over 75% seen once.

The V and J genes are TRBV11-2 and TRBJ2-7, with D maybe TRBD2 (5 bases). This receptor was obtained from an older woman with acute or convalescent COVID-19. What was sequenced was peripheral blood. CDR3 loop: CASATYTSSYEQYF. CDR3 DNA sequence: TGTGCCAGCGCAACTTATACTAGCTCCTACGAGCAGTACTTC.